This is a list of T cell receptor beta chains from one sample in a study of blood T cell repertoires in COVID-19. Method: immunoSEQ multiplex PCR; TCRdb's copy keeps in-frame clones and lacks some. In the table there are 240,000 or so clones, more than 75% of which are singletons. Sequencing was carried out using PBMCs or T cells enriched from blood (not recorded which). Source of these receptors: a woman aged 50 to 60 who had recovered from COVID-19. Each CDR3 is given with its conserved first and last residue.

v_call | cdr3_aa
TRBV11-3 | CASSPDRGGYEKLFF
TRBV29-1 | CSVARFRRETQYF
TRBV19 | CASTSGPVLGGSYNEQFF
TRBV27 | CASSLSWSEGGYTF
TRBV6-6 | CASSYGDRVNYGYTF
TRBV3-1/TRBV3-2 | CASSRGDRGRGYGYTF
TRBV12-5 | CASGSGTVYEQYF
TRBV28 | CASIGQAYNEQFF
TRBV28 | CASSLTGRTAGGYEQYF
TRBV19 | CASSLPGTGDQPQHF
TRBV4-2 | CASSQVTAGAIEQFF
TRBV7-2 | CASSPVGGSNYGYTF
TRBV5-3 | CARSLALGALLLNYGYTF
TRBV27 | CASSPGQGAVYEQYF
TRBV7-2 | CASNRGGQGTGELFF
TRBV7-6 | CASSPGGVRGTDTQYF
TRBV7-2 | CASSSYYFHYEQYF
TRBV28 | CASSEADRGHTEAFF
TRBV13 | CASSFRDRQPNYGYTF
TRBV18 | CASSPTGTGRETQYF